The present TCR beta chain was sequenced within a study of blood T cell repertoires in COVID-19. How the authors handled the data: Amplification of reference gene primers provided the estimated nucleated cell counts. Clones were sequenced by immunoSEQ multiplex PCR, and TCRdb holds only the in-frame ones, with some missing. That table gives V, J and clone size, and the DNA gave D and trimming. This sample has 200,000 to 300,000 clones, with about four fifths found just once. The material sequenced was peripheral blood. The clonotype was recovered from a woman of 80 years or more with COVID-19, enrolled during active disease.

For the CDR3, the DNA is TGCAGCGTTGAGACCGGGAGCCAGCCGTACGAGCAGTACTTC. Translating gives CSVETGSQPYEQYF. This chain joins TRBV29-1 and TRBJ2-7; D perhaps matches TRBD2 (6 bases). Germline V gene data show CDR1 as SQVTM and CDR2 as ANQGSEA. The V gene lost 3 bases and the J gene lost 4 bases, with 16 bases spanning the gap. The CDR3 spans 14 residues.